Described below is a single TCR beta chain sequence and its context. CDR3 length: 16 amino acids. In germline, CDR1 is MDHEN, CDR2 SYDVKM. Losses at the gene ends were 3 bases for V and 4 bases for J; bases not matched to a gene: 11. Repertoires were generated with immunoSEQ multiplex PCR, while TCRdb's copy carries only in-frame clones and drops some. Of about 180,000 clones detected, around 87% appear once; the ten largest clones hold around 2.3%. This sample was taken from a study of blood T cell repertoires in COVID-19. Study at large: There were acute and convalescent COVID-19 samples, and they came from the United States, Italy and Spain. T cells, B-cell-depleted T cells, or PBMCs provided the cDNA or gDNA that served as material.

The rearrangement links TRBV28 to TRBJ2-5, with 7 positions matching TRBD2. Sequencing was done on a sample of peripheral blood. The sequence derives from a man aged 40-49 years with active or convalescent COVID-19. CDR3 nucleotides: TGTGCCAGCAGTTTGGGAGGGATTGGCCTGAGAGAGACCCAGTACTTC. Its translation is CASSLGGIGLRETQYF.